There are a few counts of the clone carrying this TCR beta chain. The target antigen is unknown. The CDR3 has 12 amino acids. Per germline, CDR1 SGHTA and CDR2 FQGNSA. V was trimmed by 0 bases and J by 5 bases, leaving 5 bases between them. Individual cDNA molecules received unique molecular identifiers during library preparation. TCRdb passed the 5' RACE reads through MiXCR, listing each CDR3 protein once. This sample has about 79,000 distinct CDR3 sequences; around 11% occur once, and the top ten carry 4.7%. These data belong to a study of early T cells in non-severe SARS-CoV-2 infection. Study-wide background: Sequencing used unsorted whole-blood bulk RNA, so chains lack pairing. Study-wide points: Reliance on VDJdb matching favored anti-spike CD8 responses; private and CD4 specificities were missed.

The TCR was taken from an adult who was a healthcare worker with PCR-confirmed SARS-CoV-2 infection or an uninfected control (not recorded which). Sequencing was performed on whole blood. This chain connects TRBV7-2 to TRBJ2-7, with D maybe TRBD1 (5 bases). CDR3 loop: CASSLAGDEQYF. CDR3 DNA: TGTGCCAGCAGCTTAGCAGGGGACGAGCAGTACTTC.